This TCR beta chain was sequenced in a study of shared clonotypes between healthy human individuals. Study information: Per donor, three plates held CD4 naive cells, three held CD4 memory, two held CD8 naive and one held CD8 memory. Whole-study findings and limits: Against clonotypes common to all four donors, non-shared ones had lower generation probabilities.

Study processing details: Filtering differed, since immunoSEQ gave only junction sequences and no quality scores. Sequenced by immunoSEQ multiplex PCR; TCRdb stores in-frame clones only, minus some. The V and J calls and clone size come from that table; D and trimming were worked out from the DNA. The sample has 600,000 to 750,000 clones, roughly two thirds seen once. Turning to this clone: The antigen remains unidentified.

The sequencing sample was made of memory CD4+ T cells sorted from blood. The sample's subset: CD45RA-negative fraction. The origin of this receptor is a woman between 25 and 40 years old in good health.

CDR3 nucleotide sequence: TGCAGTGCCGCCCGTGAAAAACTGTTTTTT. It translates to CSAAREKLFF. The rearrangement uses TRBV20-1 and TRBJ1-4, with D uncertain. The CDR3 has 10 amino acids. Germline values: CDR1 DFQATT, CDR2 SNEGSKA (reference sequence). V was pared by 6 bases and J by 7 bases, with 6 bases between.